The 32 T cell receptor beta chains in this list originate from one sample, sequenced in a study of PD-L1 blockade in urothelial cancer (dated by TCRdb to the late 2010s). Receptor libraries were prepared by the immunoSEQ multiplex PCR assay. The table comes from immuneACCESS by way of TCRdb, which keeps in-frame sequences with V and J called. Part of the clones is missing from these tables; in studies checked, under half for an unresolved V gene and the rest for unknown reasons. The sample table shows fewer than 25,000 clones, and approximately 80% are seen once. 1.5% to 2% of the sample belongs to the ten largest clones. Read against the paper, the sample's time point label means: peripheral blood 6 weeks after treatment start. Sequenced material: PBMCs, taken around atezolizumab (anti-PD-L1) treatment. These receptors came from a man in his forties or fifties with urothelial cancer.

V and J are TRBV4-2 and TRBJ1-2; TRBD1 matches at 7 bases. This CDR3 is 15 amino acids long. CDR1 and CDR2 (germline): LGHNA, YNFKEQ. The V gene end was trimmed by 3 bases and the J gene end by 5 bases; junction bases not matched to a gene: 9. CDR3 DNA sequence: TGTGCCAGCAGCCAGACGAGGGACAGCTCATATGGCTACACCTTC. It encodes CASSQTRDSSYGYTF.

This chain joins TRBV7-9 and TRBJ2-6; D might be TRBD1 (8 bases). The CDR3 loop spans 18 amino acids. Germline V gene lookup returns CDR1 SEHNR and CDR2 FQNEAQ (reference sequence). V was trimmed by 6 bases and J by 1 base, leaving 19 bases between them. The CDR3 sequence: CASRIITGGGSGANVLTF. The CDR3 nucleotides read TGTGCCAGCAGAATAATCACAGGGGGAGGGTCTGGGGCCAACGTCCTGACTTTC.

The chain links TRBV7-3 to TRBJ2-6; possible D gene TRBD1, 6 bases. CDR3 length: 18 amino acids. V was pared by 5 bases and J by 0 bases, with 17 bases between. The germline V gene encodes CDR1 SGHTA and CDR2 FQGTGA. CDR3: CASSPYAGQFSGANVLTF. The CDR3 DNA sequence: TGTGCCAGCAGCCCATACGCAGGACAGTTCTCTGGGGCCAACGTCCTGACTTTC. The full variable domain, its missing parts supplied by reference TRBV7-3 and TRBJ2-6, is GAGVSQTPSNKVTEKGKYVELRCDPISGHTALYWYRQSLGQGPEFLIYFQGTGAADDSGLPNDRFFAVRPEGSVSTLKIQRTERGDSAVYLCASSPYAGQFSGANVLTFGAGSRLTVL.

The chain uses TRBV15 and TRBJ1-1, with D hard to call. Between the trimmed V and J ends, which lost 0 bases and 6 bases, there was a span of 11 bases. Germline CDR1 reads LNHNV; CDR2 reads YYDKDF (reference sequence). The CDR3 contains 14 residues. CDR3 in amino acids: CATSRDLGSAEAFF. CDR3 in DNA: TGTGCCACCAGCAGAGATCTAGGTAGCGCTGAAGCTTTCTTT.

The chain couples TRBV7-3 to TRBJ2-1; 7 nucleotides match TRBD2. CDR1 and CDR2 from the germline V gene are SGHTA and FQGTGA. The length of the CDR3 is 15 residues. Germline trimming cut 0 bases from V and 3 bases from J; bases unmatched to any gene: 2. The CDR3 here is CASSLTPSGYNEQFF. CDR3 DNA sequence: TGTGCCAGCAGCTTAACGCCTAGCGGCTACAATGAGCAGTTCTTC.

This clone was recorded once. The chain uses TRBV5-4 and TRBJ2-1; 9 bases map to TRBD1. The CDR3 has 15 amino acids. J was trimmed by 1 base and V by 3 bases; bases with no gene match: 2. CDR1 is SGHNT, CDR2 YYREEE, per germline (reference sequence). Written as DNA, the CDR3 is TGTGCCAGCAGCTGGGGGACAGGGTCCTACAATGAGCAGTTCTTC. Translation: CASSWGTGSYNEQFF.

The chain recombines TRBV4-2 with TRBJ1-1, with D tentatively TRBD1 (6 bases). Germline V gene lookup returns CDR1 LGHNA and CDR2 YNFKEQ. This CDR3 is built from 15 residues. Deletions cut 0 bases from V and 2 bases from J, with 10 bases between. CDR3 nucleotides: TGTGCCAGCAGCCAAGACGGACAGCCAAACACTGAAGCTTTCTTT. Its translation is CASSQDGQPNTEAFF.

The V call is TRBV10-2, the J call TRBJ1-4; 7 bases align to TRBD1. V gave up 6 bases and J gave up 0 bases; unmatched junction bases: 7. CDR1 is WSHSY and CDR2 is SAAADI in the germline V gene. This CDR3 contains 16 residues. The CDR3 region is CASRRGQASTNEKLFF. The CDR3 DNA follows: TGCGCCAGCAGGAGAGGACAGGCTTCAACTAATGAAAAACTGTTTTTT.

In this sample, this clone turned up a few times. The chain combines TRBV7-9 with TRBJ1-1; tentatively, D is TRBD1 (5 bases). CDR1 and CDR2 from the germline V gene are SEHNR and FQNEAQ (reference sequence). Trimming took off 1 base at V and 5 bases at J, with 8 bases between the two ends. The CDR3 covers 13 residues. The CDR3 is CASSLGGRTEAFF. In DNA, the CDR3 is TGTGCCAGCAGCTTAGGGGGGAGGACTGAAGCTTTCTTT.

This chain links TRBV20-1 with TRBJ2-1, with D possibly TRBD1 on 5 matching bases. The CDR3 is made up of 11 amino acids. The germline V gene encodes CDR1 DFQATT and CDR2 SNEGSKA (reference sequence). Deletions cut 2 bases from V and 9 bases from J, with 8 bases between. DNA of the CDR3: TGCAGTGCTAGAAACCAGGGTGAGCAGTTCTTC. Amino acids: CSARNQGEQFF.

The chain couples TRBV7-6 to TRBJ2-3; 14 nucleotides match TRBD2. Germline CDR1 SGHVS, CDR2 FNYEAQ. This CDR3 spans 16 amino acids. With V trimmed by 3 bases and J by 2 bases, 1 base remained unmatched. The CDR3 bases are TGTGCCAGCAGCTTGGGACTAGCGGGAGTCACAGATACGCAGTATTTT. It is translated as CASSLGLAGVTDTQYF. Full variable domain (missing parts from reference TRBV7-6 and TRBJ2-3): GAGVSQSPRYKVTKRGQDVALRCDPISGHVSLYWYRQALGQGPEFLTYFNYEAQQDKSGLPNDRFSAERPEGSISTLTIQRTEQRDSAMYRCASSLGLAGVTDTQYFGPGTRLTVL.

The CDR3 bases are TGTGCCAGCAGCTTAGGAAGAGGCGTGGCAGGGAATCAGCCCCAGCATTTT. Protein sequence: CASSLGRGVAGNQPQHF. This chain connects TRBV7-9 to TRBJ1-5; tentative D call: TRBD1 (5 bases). The CDR3 consists of 17 residues. Trimming cost V 1 base and J 4 bases, with 17 bases left between them. Germline V gene lookup returns CDR1 SEHNR and CDR2 FQNEAQ (reference sequence).

This chain uses TRBV7-8 with TRBJ2-3, with 12 bases matching TRBD2. The CDR3 runs to 16 residues. The germline V gene encodes CDR1 SGHVS and CDR2 FQNEAQ. V dropped 3 bases and J dropped 5; count of bases not matched to a gene: 6. The CDR3 DNA reads as TGTGCCAGCAGCTTGGTCGGACTAGCGGGAAAAGATACGCAGTATTTT. Its translation is CASSLVGLAGKDTQYF.

The chain combines TRBV27 with TRBJ1-5; 7 nucleotides agree with TRBD1. Trimming cost V 5 bases and J 3 bases; bases outside gene matches: 13. The CDR3 loop spans 17 amino acids. Germline V gene lookup returns CDR1 MNHEY and CDR2 SMNVEV (reference sequence). DNA for the CDR3: TGTGCCAGCAGTCGTACCTCTGGAGGGGGCCTCAATCAGCCCCAGCATTTT. It encodes CASSRTSGGGLNQPQHF.

This clone was seen a single time. The chain is built from TRBV28 and TRBJ2-1; TRBD1 agrees at 9 bases. The germline V gene has CDR1 MDHEN and CDR2 SYDVKM. This CDR3 comprises 15 residues. J lost 2 bases, V lost 5 bases, and 4 bases had no gene match. CDR3: CASSDGQGPYNEQFF. In DNA, the CDR3 is TGTGCCAGCAGTGACGGACAGGGGCCCTACAATGAGCAGTTCTTC.

J is TRBJ1-5 and V is TRBV30; perhaps TRBD1 as D (5 bases). The V and J ends lost 2 bases and 7 bases respectively, with 12 bases between them. The CDR3 runs to 13 residues. Germline CDR1 GTSNPN, CDR2 SVGIG (reference sequence). The CDR3 nucleotides are TGTGCCTGGAGTAGGCAGGGTGGACAGCCCCAGCATTTT. This gives the protein CAWSRQGGQPQHF.

The chain recombines TRBV18 with TRBJ1-4; unclear D gene. Germline V gene sequence: CDR1 KGHSH, CDR2 LQKENI. Trimming took off 6 bases at V and 7 bases at J, with 27 bases between the two ends. This CDR3 spans 18 amino acids. CDR3 nucleotide sequence: TGTGCCAGCTCCCCAATCGATGCTAGCAATGGGAAAGTTGAAAAACTGTTTTTT. Its translation: CASSPIDASNGKVEKLFF.

The gene calls are TRBV19 and TRBJ1-6; D not resolved. V was cut by 3 bases and J by 7 bases, with 13 bases left in between. The CDR3 is 15 amino acids. Germline values: CDR1 LNHDA, CDR2 SQIVND (reference sequence). In DNA form, the CDR3 reads TGTGCCAGTAGTATTGGGCAGGCGCCGAATTCACCCCTCCACTTT. Protein: CASSIGQAPNSPLHF.

This chain uses TRBV11-2 with TRBJ2-3, with 8 bases identical to TRBD2. Losses at the gene ends were 2 bases for V and 0 bases for J; bases not matched to a gene: 7. This CDR3 region has 17 residues. Germline V gene lookup returns CDR1 SGHAT and CDR2 FQNNGV. The CDR3 DNA reads as TGTGCCAGCAGCTTACACGGGGGGGCTGGAAGCACAGATACGCAGTATTTT. As protein: CASSLHGGAGSTDTQYF.

V usage is TRBV18 and J usage is TRBJ1-1; tentative D call: TRBD1 (5 bases). Trimming took off 4 bases at V and 4 bases at J, with 13 bases between the two ends. Looked up from germline, CDR1 is KGHSH and CDR2 is LQKENI. The CDR3 contains 14 residues. The CDR3 nucleotides read TGTGCCAGCTCACAAATAGGGGTGGGCACTGAAGCTTTCTTT. This encodes CASSQIGVGTEAFF.

The chain employs TRBV5-1 and TRBJ2-3; possibly TRBD1 for D (6 bases). In germline, CDR1 is SGHRS, CDR2 YFSETQ. This CDR3 contains 14 residues. V was clipped by 3 bases and J by 6 bases, with 14 bases between them. The CDR3 here is CASSSAQQGDTQYF. DNA of the CDR3: TGCGCCAGCAGCTCGGCGCAACAGGGCGATACGCAGTATTTT.

This rearrangement joins TRBV5-1 to TRBJ2-1; maybe TRBD2 (6 bases). Trimming cost V 4 bases and J 5 bases, with 16 bases left between them. This CDR3 contains 15 residues. Germline V gene sequence: CDR1 SGHRS, CDR2 YFSETQ. The CDR3 DNA sequence: TGCGCCAGCAGCCTTTGGGGGGAAAGGGACAATGAGCAGTTCTTC. Its protein is CASSLWGERDNEQFF.

The gene calls are TRBV28 and TRBJ1-5; D possibly corresponds to TRBD1 (6 bases). Germline V CDR1 and CDR2: MDHEN, SYDVKM. There are 14 residues in the CDR3. V gave up 6 bases and J gave up 4 bases, with 13 bases separating them. The CDR3 spells CASRGALLNQPQHF. The DNA of the CDR3 is TGTGCCAGCAGGGGGGCACTCTTAAATCAGCCCCAGCATTTT.

The chain combines TRBV2 with TRBJ1-2; 7 bases line up with TRBD1. The CDR3 loop spans 13 amino acids. CDR1 SNHLY and CDR2 FYNNEI come from the germline V gene. V dropped 7 bases and J dropped 4; count of bases not matched to a gene: 6. Written as DNA, the CDR3 is TGTGCCAGCATTGGACAGGCCCTCTATGGCTACACCTTC. This gives the protein CASIGQALYGYTF.

The chain carries TRBV9 and TRBJ2-3; 8 nucleotides agree with TRBD2. This CDR3 is built from 16 residues. CDR1 is SGDLS, CDR2 YYNGEE, per germline. V was pared by 4 bases and J by 5 bases, with 12 bases of the junction left unmatched. The CDR3 is CASSPERGQRVDTQYF. CDR3 coding DNA: TGTGCCAGCAGCCCCGAGCGGGGGCAACGGGTAGATACGCAGTATTTT.

The chain employs TRBV15 and TRBJ1-1, with 11 bases fitting TRBD1. V shed 2 bases and J 4 bases; nucleotides not matched to a gene: 9. The CDR3 is made up of 17 amino acids. Germline CDR1 and CDR2: LNHNV and YYDKDF (reference sequence). The CDR3 loop is CATSRFATGTGGTEAFF. DNA for the CDR3: TGTGCCACCAGCAGATTCGCGACCGGGACAGGGGGCACTGAAGCTTTCTTT.

The V call is TRBV9, the J call TRBJ2-7, with 10 bases matching TRBD1. V lost 0 bases to trimming and J lost 0 bases; unmatched junction nucleotides: 6. The CDR3 covers 17 residues. The V gene's germline CDR1 is SGDLS and CDR2 YYNGEE. CDR3 nucleotide sequence: TGTGCCAGCAGCGTAGGACAGGGGGCATTACGCTCCTACGAGCAGTACTTC. Protein: CASSVGQGALRSYEQYF. Looking up the rest from reference TRBV9 and TRBJ2-7 gives the full variable domain: DSGVTQTPKHLITATGQRVTLRCSPRSGDLSVYWYQQSLDQGLQFLIQYYNGEERAKGNILERFSAQQFPDLHSELNLSSLELGDSALYFCASSVGQGALRSYEQYFGPGTRLTVT.

V and J are TRBV25-1 and TRBJ2-3; 10 bases match TRBD2. The V segment lost 5 bases and the J segment 2 bases; nucleotides outside the gene matches: 10. The length of the CDR3 is 17 residues. Germline V gene lookup returns CDR1 MGHDK and CDR2 SYGVNS. The CDR3: CASSPSGSMRVTDTQYF. The CDR3 region has the DNA TGTGCCAGCAGTCCTAGCGGGAGTATGAGGGTCACAGATACGCAGTATTTT.

The chain joins TRBV6-5 to TRBJ2-7; D is perhaps TRBD2 (5 bases). Germline V lookup: CDR1 MNHEY, CDR2 SVGAGI. The CDR3 is 15 amino acids. Trimming cost V 0 bases and J 2 bases, with 11 bases left between them. The CDR3 nucleotides are TGTGCCAGCAGTTACTCATGGGAGAGCCCCTACGAGCAGTACTTC. Translating gives CASSYSWESPYEQYF.

This clone was detected once. This chain joins TRBV11-3 and TRBJ1-1; TRBD1 aligns across 7 bases. This CDR3 is 13 amino acids long. Trimming at V came to 5 bases and at J to 1 base, leaving 1 base not matched to a gene. Germline V gene data show CDR1 as SGHNT and CDR2 as YENEEA. The CDR3, as DNA: TGTGCCAGCAGCCGGACAGGGAACACTGAAGCTTTCTTT. Its translation is CASSRTGNTEAFF.

V and J are TRBV14 and TRBJ2-1; D is uncertain. Germline loops: CDR1 SGHDN, CDR2 FVKESK. V was trimmed by 4 bases and J by 6 bases, leaving 4 bases between them. There are 11 residues in the CDR3. CDR3 DNA: TGTGCCAGCAGCCGACTCAATGAGCAGTTCTTC. Its translation: CASSRLNEQFF.

This clone was picked up one time. J is TRBJ1-1 and V is TRBV4-2; 9 bases are a match to TRBD1. Germline trimming cut 1 base from V and 3 bases from J; bases unmatched to any gene: 3. Germline values: CDR1 LGHNA, CDR2 YNFKEQ. The CDR3 contains 15 residues. The CDR3 DNA is TGTGCCAGCAGCCAAGGCGGACAGGGGTACACTGAAGCTTTCTTT. This encodes CASSQGGQGYTEAFF.